This T cell receptor (beta chain) derives from a study of T-cell reconstitution after alpha-beta-depleted transplantation in children. J lost 2 bases, V lost 3 bases, and 7 bases had no gene match. The CDR3 totals 18 residues. The germline gives CDR1 KGHDR, CDR2 SFDVKD. Construction of the TCRbeta library involved unique molecular identifiers. Using its own MiXCR run on the PCR reads, TCRdb lists one record per CDR3 protein. This table has some 340,000 distinct CDR3 sequences, 10% to 13% appearing once. The source is a human donor who donated a stem cell graft to a child with acute lymphoblastic leukemia. The genes are TRBV24-1 and TRBJ2-3; 13 nucleotides agree with TRBD2. The specimen was PBMCs from the stem cell graft donor, collected from the stem cell graft. CDR3 amino acids: CATSDTKGLAGPTDTQYF. The CDR3 nucleotides read TGTGCCACCAGTGATACAAAGGGACTAGCGGGGCCCACAGATACGCAGTATTTT.